This T cell receptor beta chain was sequenced for a study of T cells in Graves' hyperthyroidism and ophthalmopathy. Study-wide findings and caveats: Also found in blood were most expanded thyroid clonotypes above 0.001. A model using 13 V-J features told ophthalmopathy apart from stable hyperthyroidism.

Absence of ophthalmopathy progression within 18 months defined stable Graves' hyperthyroidism. Clinical symptoms, serum thyroxine and TRAb, thyroid ultrasound and orbital computed tomography together formed the diagnostic basis. Amplification targeted TCR beta CDR3 regions from RNA transcripts. The TCR CDR3 was amplified in a first-round RT-PCR using the HTBI primer set. One entry per CDR3 protein results from TCRdb running MiXCR on the multiplex PCR reads. The table includes 350,000 to 400,000 distinct CDR3 sequences, 19% detected once. The V gene's germline CDR1 is SGHTA and CDR2 FQGNSA. Trimming left V 0 bases short and J 9 bases short, with 23 bases between. The CDR3 totals 17 residues. In this sample, this clonotype turned up a few times. As yet, its antigen is unknown.

The sequenced sample was blood. The sequence derives from a young woman with Graves' hyperthyroidism. The rearrangement links TRBV7-2 to TRBJ2-5, with D maybe TRBD2 (5 bases). The CDR3, as DNA: TGTGCCAGCAGCTTAGCGCTTCTTGCGGGCCTGGGCGTGGCCCAGTACTTC. Translated: CASSLALLAGLGVAQYF.